These T cell receptor beta chains were read from a single sample in a study of control samples from healthy donors and cancer patients. Repertoires were generated with immunoSEQ multiplex PCR, while TCRdb's copy carries only in-frame clones and drops some. This table holds about 120,000 clones, 85% to 95% found once. The specimen was PBMCs. Source of these receptors: an elderly man with head and neck cancer. The CDR3 runs from the conserved cysteine through the conserved F or W. The D gene is left open where the match is weak. Not every row has a clone size; where given, it reads once, few, many or a size class.

TRBJ1-2,-,TRBV30,-,TGTGCCTGGAGGGATACTTCCAGGTTCTATGGCTACACCTTC,CAWRDTSRFYGYTF
TRBJ2-1,-,TRBV10-1,-,TGCGCCAGCAGTGACTGGGAGCGCACAGACAATGAGCAGTTCTTC,CASSDWERTDNEQFF
TRBJ2-3,-,TRBV11-2,-,TGTGCCAGCAGCTTAGATACCTCCCAGCGGGCTATCCTTTTT,CASSLDTSQRAILF
TRBJ1-6,-,TRBV5-1,-,TGCGCCAGCAGCTTGGAGGGTACTGGACCCCTCCACTTT,CASSLEGTGPLHF
TRBJ2-2,TRBD2,TRBV6-5,-,TGTGCCAGCAGTAATAGCGGGACTAGCCCCGGGGAGCTGTTTTTT,CASSNSGTSPGELFF
TRBJ1-3,-,TRBV5-5,-,TGTGCCAGCAGCTTGTTTCTCTCTGGAAACACCATATATTTT,CASSLFLSGNTIYF
TRBJ2-3,TRBD2,TRBV25-1,-,TGTGCCAGCAGTGAGGCTAGCGGGCCCTACACAGATACGCAGTATTTT,CASSEASGPYTDTQYF
TRBJ1-5,-,TRBV6-1,-,TGTGCCAGCAGTGATACGGAGGCGGGGAATCAGCCCCAGCATTTT,CASSDTEAGNQPQHF
TRBJ2-3,-,TRBV29-1,-,TGCAGCGTTGTTACGGGGGGCGTGACAGATACGCAGTATTTT,CSVVTGGVTDTQYF
TRBJ1-1,TRBD1,TRBV9,-,TGTGCCAGCAGCGTAGAGGGGACAGGGACTGAAGCTTTCTTT,CASSVEGTGTEAFF
TRBJ2-3,TRBD2,TRBV10-3,-,TGTGCCATCATGTCGGCTAGCGGGGAGGACACAGATACGCAGTATTTT,CAIMSASGEDTDTQYF
TRBJ2-3,TRBD2,TRBV4-3,-,TGCGCCAGCAGCCAAGATCGGCTAGCGGTAGATACGCAGTATTTT,CASSQDRLAVDTQYF
TRBJ1-6,-,TRBV30,-,TGTGCCTGGAGCTTCGGCAGATTAAATTCACCCCTCCACTTT,CAWSFGRLNSPLHF
TRBJ1-4,-,TRBV10-1,-,TGCGCCAGCAGTGAAGGGGCCTTGGGAGAAAAACTGTTTTTT,CASSEGALGEKLFF
TRBJ1-6,TRBD1,TRBV7-2,-,TGTGCCAGCAGCTCTGGGACAGCCAGTAATTCACCCCTCCACTTT,CASSSGTASNSPLHF
TRBJ2-7,-,TRBV3-1/TRBV3-2,-,TGTGCCAGCAGCCAGCCGGGTCTAGGGGTTTACGAGCAGTACTTC,CASSQPGLGVYEQYF
TRBJ1-1,-,TRBV10-3,-,TGTGCCATCAGTGAGTGGGGGGTGAACACTGAAGCTTTCTTT,CAISEWGVNTEAFF
TRBJ2-5,TRBD2,TRBV10-1,-,TGCGCCAGCAGTGCGGCCGGGGGGGCCGGCGAGACCCAGTACTTC,CASSAAGGAGETQYF
TRBJ2-7,-,TRBV11-3,-,TGTGCCAGCAGCCTCCGGGACGGGACCTACGAGCAGTACTTC,CASSLRDGTYEQYF
TRBJ2-1,-,TRBV6-5,-,TGTGCCAGCAGAACCGGGACCCCCTCGGGTGAGCAGTTCTTC,CASRTGTPSGEQFF
TRBJ1-2,TRBD1,TRBV30,-,TGTGCCTGGAGTGTAGGGACAGGGGGCCCCGGCCTCTATGGCTACACCTTC,CAWSVGTGGPGLYGYTF
TRBJ1-1,-,TRBV18,-,TGTGCCAGCTCAGGGGCCGGGACCGAAGCTTTCTTT,CASSGAGTEAFF
TRBJ2-2,-,TRBV30,-,TGTGCCTGGAGAGGAATTCAGGGTGCGAACACCGGGGAGCTGTTTTTT,CAWRGIQGANTGELFF
TRBJ1-2,TRBD1,TRBV2,-,TGTGCCAGCAGAACGACAGGGGGCTATGGCTACACCTTC,CASRTTGGYGYTF
TRBJ2-2,-,TRBV19,-,TGTGCCAGTAGCTCCGGCGGGCCAGGGGCGGGCGGGGAGCTGTTTTTT,CASSSGGPGAGGELFF
TRBJ1-2,-,TRBV5-6,-,TGTGCCAGCAGCTTACAGAGAAGATATGGCTACACCTTC,CASSLQRRYGYTF
TRBJ2-1,-,TRBV5-1,-,TGCGCCAGCAGCTTGGGGGGGGCAGGGCCCTACAATGAGCAGTTCTTC,CASSLGGAGPYNEQFF
TRBJ1-1,-,TRBV12-3/TRBV12-4,-,TGTGCCAGCAGTCTAACAGGGTTCACTGAAGCTTTCTTT,CASSLTGFTEAFF
TRBJ1-5,-,TRBV5-8,-,TGTGCCAGCAGCTTGGACAGTTATAGCAATCAGCCCCAGCATTTT,CASSLDSYSNQPQHF
TRBJ1-1,-,TRBV15,-,TGTGCCACCAGCAGAGACTACGGGGCGCACCCTGAAGCTTTCTTT,CATSRDYGAHPEAFF
TRBJ1-3,-,TRBV30,-,TGTGCCTGGGACCGACCGGGACACAACTCTGGAAACACCATATATTTT,CAWDRPGHNSGNTIYF
TRBJ1-4,-,TRBV6-5,-,TGTGCCAGCATAATTGACTTTGGGAGTGAAAAACTGTTTTTT,CASIIDFGSEKLFF
TRBJ2-7,-,TRBV6-5,-,TGTGCCAGCAGTCTTCAGGTTAGCTCCTACGAGCAGTACTTC,CASSLQVSSYEQYF
TRBJ1-6,-,TRBV3-1/TRBV3-2,-,TGTGCCAGCAGCCAAGATCCGAATTCACCCCTCCACTTT,CASSQDPNSPLHF
TRBJ2-3,-,TRBV5-1,-,TGCGCCAGCAGCTTGTTACAGCGGGATACGCAGTATTTT,CASSLLQRDTQYF
TRBJ1-5,TRBD1,TRBV5-8,-,TGTGCCAGCAGCACAGGGACAGGCAATAGCAATCAGCCCCAGCATTTT,CASSTGTGNSNQPQHF
TRBJ2-5,TRBD1,TRBV4-1,-,TGCGCCAGCAGCCAAATATCACAGGGGCGAGAGACCCAGTACTTC,CASSQISQGRETQYF
TRBJ2-1,TRBD2,TRBV9,-,TGTGCCAGCAGCGTAGGGTCCAGCGGGGGAGTCAGGGACAATGAGCAGTTCTTC,CASSVGSSGGVRDNEQFF
TRBJ2-3,-,TRBV10-3,-,TGTGCCATCAGTGAGTCCGACAGGCCAAGCACAGATACGCAGTATTTT,CAISESDRPSTDTQYF
TRBJ1-6,-,TRBV6-6,-,TGTGCCAGCAGCCCAGCCGGGACATATAATTCACCCCTCCACTTT,CASSPAGTYNSPLHF
TRBJ2-7,TRBD1,TRBV5-8,few,TGTGCCAGCAGCTTGGAAGACGGGACAGGGTCCTACGAGCAGTACTTC,CASSLEDGTGSYEQYF
TRBJ2-1,TRBD2,TRBV18,-,TGTGCCAGCTCACCTCAGTACGGGGAGGGAAATGAGCAGTTCTTC,CASSPQYGEGNEQFF
TRBJ2-3,-,TRBV4-1,-,TGCGCCAGCAGCCAAGCACCGATCGGGGATACGCAGTATTTT,CASSQAPIGDTQYF
TRBJ1-1,-,TRBV11-3,-,TGTGCCAGCAGCTTAGGACCCGGGCCGAACACTGAAGCTTTCTTT,CASSLGPGPNTEAFF
TRBJ2-1,-,TRBV5-5,-,TGTGCCAGCAGTCCGGACCGGGCCCATGGGGATGAGCAGTTCTTC,CASSPDRAHGDEQFF
TRBJ1-2,-,TRBV6-5,-,TGTGCCACCCTGGAACAGGGTAACTATGGCTACACCTTC,CATLEQGNYGYTF
TRBJ2-1,TRBD2,TRBV27,-,TGTGCCAGCAGTTCTAGGACTAGCGGGAGTATCAATGAGCAGTTCTTC,CASSSRTSGSINEQFF
TRBJ1-2,-,TRBV6-6,-,TGTGCCAGCAGACCCGAGAGGACAATAGGTGGAAGGGGCTACACCTTC,CASRPERTIGGRGYTF
TRBJ1-1,-,TRBV5-5,-,TGTGCCAGCAGCCCCGGACCGATGAACACTGAAGCTTTCTTT,CASSPGPMNTEAFF
TRBJ1-2,-,TRBV4-3,-,TGCGCCAGCAGCCAGATTCAGGGCCCCCGACAAGGAGGCTACACCTTC,CASSQIQGPRQGGYTF
TRBJ1-1,-,TRBV30,-,TGTGCCTGGAGTGGGGAAAGTGAAGCTTTCTTT,CAWSGESEAFF
TRBJ1-2,-,TRBV15,-,TGTGCCACCAGCAGAGATGGTGGTTATGGCTACACCTTC,CATSRDGGYGYTF
TRBJ1-2,-,TRBV7-9,-,TGTGCCAGCAGCCGCCGGGACACCCACCTCGTTTTCGTCTATGGCTACACCTTC,CASSRRDTHLVFVYGYTF